This T cell receptor (beta chain) was identified in a study of post-analysis software for immune sequencing data. Study-wide context: Multiple sclerosis in the patients followed relapsing-remitting, secondary progressive and progressive-relapsing courses. Study results and caveats: Normalized Chao1 diversity was significantly lower in multiple sclerosis patients than in controls. Strong co-clustering by F measure was seen for same-batch samples. TRBV5-6, TRBV5-1 and TRBV20-1 were among four or five TRBV segments more frequent in patients than controls.

This clonotype was seen once. Its matching antigen is unknown. The TCR beta cDNA libraries contained unique molecular identifiers. There were roughly 1 to 11 million T cells, and about 500,000 cDNA molecules came from them. TCRdb re-analysed the PCR reads in MiXCR, keeping a single row per CDR3 protein. The repertoire holds 600,000 to 750,000 distinct CDR3 sequences, with around 60% as singletons. The germline gives CDR1 MDHEN, CDR2 SYDVKM. V lost 3 bases to trimming and J lost 8 bases, with 7 bases between them. The CDR3 loop spans 11 amino acids. Sequenced: blood. This receptor was identified in a girl aged 2-15 years with multiple sclerosis. V usage is TRBV28 and J usage is TRBJ1-2; unclear D gene. CDR3 sequence reads: CASSLIGGYTF. The CDR3 DNA follows: TGTGCCAGCAGTTTGATTGGCGGCTACACCTTC.